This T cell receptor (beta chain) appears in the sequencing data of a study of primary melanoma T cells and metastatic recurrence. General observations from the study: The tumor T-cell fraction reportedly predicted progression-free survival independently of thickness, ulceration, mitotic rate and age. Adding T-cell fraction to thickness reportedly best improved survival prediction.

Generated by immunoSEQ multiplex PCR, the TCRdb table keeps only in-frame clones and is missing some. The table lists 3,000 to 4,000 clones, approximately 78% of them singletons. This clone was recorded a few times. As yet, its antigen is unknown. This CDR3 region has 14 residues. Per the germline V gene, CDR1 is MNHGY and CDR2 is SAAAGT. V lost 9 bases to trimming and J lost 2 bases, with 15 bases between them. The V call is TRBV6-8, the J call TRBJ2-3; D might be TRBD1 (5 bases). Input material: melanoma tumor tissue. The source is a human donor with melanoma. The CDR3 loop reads CASSTGGSTDTQYF. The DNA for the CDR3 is TGTGCCAGTTCTACAGGCGGTTCCACAGATACGCAGTATTTT.